The clone carrying this T cell receptor (beta chain) was counted at least ten times. Antigen specificity is unknown. The data derive from a study of CD8 T cells in ankylosing spondylitis. The TCR beta libraries were generated through quantitative 5'-RACE incorporating molecular barcodes. TCRdb recomputed calls from the 5' RACE reads with MiXCR, one row per CDR3 protein. The sample consists of 700,000 to 1,000,000 distinct CDR3 sequences, approximately 12% of them appearing once. Study findings and constraints: Some of the motif variants had earlier been found in reactive arthritis patients' fluid and blood. Ankylosing spondylitis blood seemed to carry a telltale TCR beta motif made of eight highly homologous variants. Matched ankylosing spondylitis synovial fluid reportedly contained a significantly enriched population of disease-linked clones.

J gave up 5 bases and V 6 bases, and 10 bases lay outside the gene matches. CDR1 is DFQATT and CDR2 is SNEGSKA in the germline V gene (reference sequence). This CDR3 is built from 14 residues. The chain employs TRBV20-1 and TRBJ2-4, with 7 positions matching TRBD2. This TCR was recovered from a male donor with ankylosing spondylitis. The sequencing sample was made of blood, either unsorted or a sorted T cell fraction (not recorded which). The DNA of the CDR3 is TGCAGTGCCGCAAAGAGCGCGGGGGAAAACATTCAGTACTTC. The encoded protein is CSAAKSAGENIQYF.